This T cell receptor (beta chain) was retrieved from a study of blood T cell repertoires in COVID-19. Whole-study context: The study drew acute and convalescent COVID-19 samples from the United States, Italy and Spain.

Clones were sequenced by immunoSEQ multiplex PCR, and TCRdb holds only the in-frame ones, with some missing. The table shows tens of thousands of clones, with roughly 85% occurring only once. V was pared by 7 bases and J by 0 bases, with 7 bases between. Germline-derived CDR1 and CDR2 are SGHRS and YFSETQ. The CDR3 runs to 13 residues. The chain recombines TRBV5-1 with TRBJ1-4; TRBD1 is a possible D gene (6 bases). This receptor was taken from a human donor in a cohort sampled during active COVID-19. The sequencing input was peripheral blood. The CDR3 region has the DNA TGCGCCAGCCGACAGGCAACTAATGAAAAACTGTTTTTT. This codes for CASRQATNEKLFF.